Described below is a single T cell receptor beta chain sequence and its context. Assay: immunoSEQ multiplex PCR; the TCRdb copy retains only in-frame clones and omits some. The table includes roughly 250,000 clones, 70% to 85% detected once. Per germline, CDR1 LNHDA and CDR2 SQIVND (reference sequence). The V gene end was trimmed by 1 base and the J gene end by 6 bases; junction bases not matched to a gene: 2. The CDR3 consists of 15 residues. This sample was taken from a study of blood T cell repertoires in COVID-19. Turning to the study itself: Samples of COVID-19 (acute and convalescent) were obtained from the United States, Italy and Spain. In each case, the material was cDNA or gDNA derived from T cells, B-cell-depleted T cells, or PBMCs.

The chain links TRBV19 to TRBJ1-5; 11 bases are a match to TRBD1. The source is a woman aged 40 to 50 with active or convalescent COVID-19. Sequenced: peripheral blood. CDR3 protein: CASSIGTGGGQPQHF. The DNA for the CDR3 is TGTGCCAGTAGTATAGGGACAGGGGGCGGTCAGCCCCAGCATTTT.